The clone carrying this TCR beta chain turned up a few times. The sample belongs to a study of T cells after yellow fever vaccination. The germline CDR1 and CDR2 sequences are MNHNY and SVGAGI (reference sequence). Trimming removed 0 bases at V and 9 bases at J, with 11 bases between. The CDR3 length is 13 residues. MiXCR was run by TCRdb on the 5' RACE reads, yielding one entry per CDR3 protein. The table includes 300,000 to 400,000 distinct CDR3 sequences, 8.7% detected once. The sequencing used PBMCs, collected on the day of the first yellow fever vaccination. The chain joins TRBV6-6 to TRBJ1-1; tentative D call: TRBD1 (5 bases). The TCR comes from a man younger than 35 who received the YFV17D yellow fever vaccine. CDR3 sequence: CASSYSTDQQAFF. The CDR3 DNA sequence: TGTGCCAGCAGTTACTCGACAGATCAACAAGCTTTCTTT.